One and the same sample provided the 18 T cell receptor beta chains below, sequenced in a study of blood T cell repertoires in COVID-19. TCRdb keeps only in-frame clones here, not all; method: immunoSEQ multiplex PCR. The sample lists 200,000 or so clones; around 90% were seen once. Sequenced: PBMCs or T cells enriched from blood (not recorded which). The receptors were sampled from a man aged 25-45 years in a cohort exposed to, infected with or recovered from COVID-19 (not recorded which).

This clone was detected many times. CDR3 sequence: CASSRGQGGNTIYF. The CDR3 nucleotides read TGTGCCAGCAGCCGGGGACAGGGTGGAAACACCATATATTTT. The V gene is TRBV19, the J gene TRBJ1-3; TRBD1 matches 9 bases. With V trimmed by 9 bases and J by 3 bases, 6 bases remained unmatched. The CDR3 is 14 residues long. CDR1 and CDR2 (germline): LNHDA, SQIVND (reference sequence).

This CDR3 is CASSPGSNQPQHF. CDR3 in DNA: TGTGCCAGCAGCCCAGGGAGCAATCAGCCCCAGCATTTT. The chain is built from TRBV28 and TRBJ1-5, with D possibly being TRBD1 (5 bases). Germline V lookup: CDR1 MDHEN, CDR2 SYDVKM. V gave up 6 bases and J gave up 1 base, with 7 bases separating them. This CDR3 is 13 amino acids long. The full variable domain, rest sourced from reference TRBV28 and TRBJ1-5, is DVKVTQSSRYLVKRTGEKVFLECVQDMDHENMFWYRQDPGLGLRLIYFSYDVKMKEKGDIPEGYSVSREKKERFSLILESASTNQTSMYLCASSPGSNQPQHFGDGTRLSIL.

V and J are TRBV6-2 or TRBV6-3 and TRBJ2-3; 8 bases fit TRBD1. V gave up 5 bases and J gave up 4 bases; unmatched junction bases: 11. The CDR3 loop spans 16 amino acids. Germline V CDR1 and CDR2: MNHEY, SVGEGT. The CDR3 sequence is CASSGRDGQGADTQYF. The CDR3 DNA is TGTGCCAGCAGTGGCCGGGACGGACAGGGCGCAGATACGCAGTATTTT.

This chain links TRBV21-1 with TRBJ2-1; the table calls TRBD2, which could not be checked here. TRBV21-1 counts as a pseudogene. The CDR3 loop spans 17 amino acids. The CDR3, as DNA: TGTGCCAGCAGGGGTTGCAGGGGAGGGTATTTCTACAATGAGCAGTTCTTC. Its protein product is CASRGCRGGYFYNEQFF.

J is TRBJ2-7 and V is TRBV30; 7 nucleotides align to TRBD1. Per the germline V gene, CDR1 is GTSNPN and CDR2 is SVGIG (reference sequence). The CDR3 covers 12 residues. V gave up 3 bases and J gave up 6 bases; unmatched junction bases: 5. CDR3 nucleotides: TGTGCCTGGAGAGGGACAGTCTTCGAGCAGTACTTC. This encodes CAWRGTVFEQYF. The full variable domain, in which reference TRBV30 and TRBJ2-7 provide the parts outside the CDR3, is SQTIHQWPATLVQPVGSPLSLECTVEGTSNPNLYWYRQAAGRGLQLLFYSVGIGQISSEVPQNLSASRPQDRQFILSSKKLLLSDSGFYLCAWRGTVFEQYFGPGTRLTVT.

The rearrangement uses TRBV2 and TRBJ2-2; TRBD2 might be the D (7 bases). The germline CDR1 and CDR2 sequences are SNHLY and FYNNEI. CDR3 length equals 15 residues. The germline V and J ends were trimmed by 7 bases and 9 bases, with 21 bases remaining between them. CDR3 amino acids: CASIEGGLEVRELFF. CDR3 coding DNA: TGTGCCAGCATCGAGGGGGGGCTCGAGGTCCGGGAGCTGTTTTTT.

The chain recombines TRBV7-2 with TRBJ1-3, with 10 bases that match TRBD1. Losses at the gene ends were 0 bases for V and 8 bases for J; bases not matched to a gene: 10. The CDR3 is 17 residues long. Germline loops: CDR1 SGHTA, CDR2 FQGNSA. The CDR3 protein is CASSLAGQGTRVDTIYF. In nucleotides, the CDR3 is TGTGCCAGCAGCTTAGCGGGACAGGGGACTCGAGTGGACACCATATATTTT.

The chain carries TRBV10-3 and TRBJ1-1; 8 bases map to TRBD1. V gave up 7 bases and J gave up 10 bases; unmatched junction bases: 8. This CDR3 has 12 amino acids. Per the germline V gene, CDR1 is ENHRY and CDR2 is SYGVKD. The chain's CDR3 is CAITTGGGRAFF. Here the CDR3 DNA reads TGTGCCATCACTACAGGGGGTGGAAGAGCTTTCTTT.

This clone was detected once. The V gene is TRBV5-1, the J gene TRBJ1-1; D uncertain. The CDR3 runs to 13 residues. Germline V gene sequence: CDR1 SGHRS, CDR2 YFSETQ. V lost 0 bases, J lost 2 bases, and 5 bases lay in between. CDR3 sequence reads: CASSLEANTEAFF. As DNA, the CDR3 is TGCGCCAGCAGCTTGGAAGCTAACACTGAAGCTTTCTTT.

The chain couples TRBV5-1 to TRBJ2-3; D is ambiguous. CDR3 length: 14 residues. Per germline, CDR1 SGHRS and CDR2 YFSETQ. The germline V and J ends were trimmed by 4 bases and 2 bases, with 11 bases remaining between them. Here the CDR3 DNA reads TGCGCCAGCAGCAGAACACACCTCACAGATACGCAGTATTTT. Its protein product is CASSRTHLTDTQYF.

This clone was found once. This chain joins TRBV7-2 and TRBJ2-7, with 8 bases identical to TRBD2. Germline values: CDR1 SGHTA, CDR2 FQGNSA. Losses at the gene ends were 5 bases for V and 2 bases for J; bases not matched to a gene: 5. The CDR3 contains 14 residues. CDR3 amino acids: CASSRGGLAYEQYF. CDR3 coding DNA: TGTGCCAGCAGCCGCGGGGGGTTAGCCTACGAGCAGTACTTC.

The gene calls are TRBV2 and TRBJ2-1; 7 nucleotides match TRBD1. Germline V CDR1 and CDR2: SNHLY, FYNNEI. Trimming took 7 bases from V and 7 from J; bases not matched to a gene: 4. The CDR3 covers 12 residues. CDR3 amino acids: CASKDRRNEQFF. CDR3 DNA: TGTGCCAGCAAGGACAGGCGAAATGAGCAGTTCTTC.

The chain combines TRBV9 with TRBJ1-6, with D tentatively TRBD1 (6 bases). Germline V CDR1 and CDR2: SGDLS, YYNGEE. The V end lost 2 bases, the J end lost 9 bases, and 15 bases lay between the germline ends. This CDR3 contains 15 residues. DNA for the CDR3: TGTGCCAGCAGCGTGAGGGGGTTGGGCGGTTCACCCCTCCACTTT. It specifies CASSVRGLGGSPLHF.

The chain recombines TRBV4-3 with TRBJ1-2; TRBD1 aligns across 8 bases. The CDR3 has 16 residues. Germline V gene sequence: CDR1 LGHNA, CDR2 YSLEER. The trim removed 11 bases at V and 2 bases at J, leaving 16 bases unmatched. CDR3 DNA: TGCGCCGGTACCCCGTCAGGGGGCGCAACCAACTATGGCTACACCTTC. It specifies CAGTPSGGATNYGYTF.

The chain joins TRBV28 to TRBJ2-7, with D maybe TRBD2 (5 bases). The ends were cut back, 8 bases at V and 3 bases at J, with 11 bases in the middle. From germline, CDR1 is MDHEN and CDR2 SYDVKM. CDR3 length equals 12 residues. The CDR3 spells CASSPGIYEQYF. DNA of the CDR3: TGTGCCAGCTCTCCGGGGATCTACGAGCAGTACTTC.

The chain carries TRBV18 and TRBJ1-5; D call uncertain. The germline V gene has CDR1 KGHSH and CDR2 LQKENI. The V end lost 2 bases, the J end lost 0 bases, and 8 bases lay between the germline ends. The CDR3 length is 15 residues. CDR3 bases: TGTGCCAGCTCACCAGGCCAGGATAGCAATCAGCCCCAGCATTTT. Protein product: CASSPGQDSNQPQHF.

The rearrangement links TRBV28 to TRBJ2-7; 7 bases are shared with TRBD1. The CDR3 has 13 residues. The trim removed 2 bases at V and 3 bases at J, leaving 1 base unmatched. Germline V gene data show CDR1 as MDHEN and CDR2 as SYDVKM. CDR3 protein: CASSLQGVYEQYF. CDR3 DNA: TGTGCCAGCAGTTTACAGGGGGTCTACGAGCAGTACTTC.

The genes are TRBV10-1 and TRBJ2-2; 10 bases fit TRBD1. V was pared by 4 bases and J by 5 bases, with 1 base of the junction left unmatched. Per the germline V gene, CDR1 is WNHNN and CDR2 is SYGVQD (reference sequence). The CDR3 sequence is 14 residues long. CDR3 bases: TGCGCCAGCAGTGGACAGGGGGCGACCGGGGAGCTGTTTTTT. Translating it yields CASSGQGATGELFF.